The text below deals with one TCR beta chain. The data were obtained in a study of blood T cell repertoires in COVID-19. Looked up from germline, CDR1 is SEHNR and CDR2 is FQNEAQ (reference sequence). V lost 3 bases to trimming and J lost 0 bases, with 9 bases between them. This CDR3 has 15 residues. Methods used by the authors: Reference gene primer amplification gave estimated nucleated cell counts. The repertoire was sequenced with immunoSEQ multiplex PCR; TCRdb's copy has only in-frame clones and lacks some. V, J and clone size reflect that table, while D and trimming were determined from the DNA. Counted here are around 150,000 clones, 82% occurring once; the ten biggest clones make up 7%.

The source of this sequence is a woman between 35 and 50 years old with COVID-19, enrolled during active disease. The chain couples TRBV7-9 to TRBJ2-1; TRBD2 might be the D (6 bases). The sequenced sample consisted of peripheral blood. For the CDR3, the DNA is TGTGCCAGCAGCTTTTACGGGAGCTCCTACAATGAGCAGTTCTTC. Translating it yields CASSFYGSSYNEQFF.